These T cell receptor beta chains were read from a single sample in a study of beta chain features in type 1 diabetes. Clones were read by immunoSEQ multiplex PCR, and TCRdb kept only the in-frame ones, dropping some. The sample shows 500,000 to 850,000 clones, roughly an eighth of them seen only once. The sequencing sample was made of naive CD4+ T cells from blood. These receptors all stem from a man younger than 30 with type 1 diabetes. Both conserved end residues are part of each CDR3. The D gene is left open where the match is weak. Expanded clones get a size class; other rows say once, few or many, or leave the size out.

v_call: TRBV27
clone_size: few
j_call: TRBJ2-7
d_call: -
cdr3_aa: CASREGPYEQYF
cdr3_nt: TGTGCCAGCAGGGAGGGTCCCTACGAGCAGTACTTC

v_call: TRBV7-2
clone_size: few
j_call: TRBJ2-5
d_call: -
cdr3_aa: CASSLQVLYQETQYF
cdr3_nt: TGTGCCAGCAGCTTACAGGTTCTGTACCAAGAGACCCAGTACTTC

v_call: TRBV9
clone_size: few
j_call: TRBJ2-5
d_call: TRBD2
cdr3_aa: CASSATSGETQYF
cdr3_nt: TGTGCCAGCAGCGCGACTAGCGGAGAGACCCAGTACTTC

v_call: TRBV7-9
clone_size: -
j_call: TRBJ1-6
d_call: -
cdr3_aa: CASSPPFDSPLHF
cdr3_nt: TGTGCCAGCAGCCCGCCATTTGATTCACCCCTCCACTTT

v_call: TRBV30
clone_size: few
j_call: TRBJ2-2
d_call: -
cdr3_aa: CAWGTSRTGELFF
cdr3_nt: TGTGCCTGGGGGACTTCCCGCACCGGGGAGCTGTTTTTT

v_call: TRBV7-9
clone_size: -
j_call: TRBJ2-3
d_call: -
cdr3_aa: CASSLISSTDTQYF
cdr3_nt: TGTGCCAGCAGCTTAATCTCCAGCACAGATACGCAGTATTTT

v_call: TRBV11-1
clone_size: -
j_call: TRBJ2-1
d_call: TRBD2
cdr3_aa: CASSFGTSGGDRRYNEQFF
cdr3_nt: TGTGCCAGCAGCTTCGGGACTAGCGGGGGCGACCGGCGCTACAATGAGCAGTTCTTC

v_call: TRBV23-1
clone_size: many
j_call: TRBJ2-5
d_call: -
cdr3_aa: CASSQSDGKRPQYF
cdr3_nt: TGCGCCAGCAGTCAATCCGACGGGAAGAGACCCCAGTACTTC

v_call: TRBV9
clone_size: -
j_call: TRBJ2-3
d_call: -
cdr3_aa: CASSERGMADTQYF
cdr3_nt: TGTGCCAGCAGCGAAAGGGGGATGGCAGATACGCAGTATTTT

v_call: TRBV30
clone_size: -
j_call: TRBJ2-5
d_call: TRBD1
cdr3_aa: CAWRSEDRGLKGTQYF
cdr3_nt: TGTGCCTGGAGGTCGGAGGACAGGGGGCTCAAGGGGACCCAGTACTTC

v_call: TRBV7-2
clone_size: -
j_call: TRBJ2-5
d_call: TRBD1
cdr3_aa: CASSLTGGAGETQYF
cdr3_nt: TGTGCCAGCAGCCTTACAGGGGGCGCGGGGGAGACCCAGTACTTC

v_call: TRBV29-1
clone_size: -
j_call: TRBJ2-6
d_call: -
cdr3_aa: CSVGGAGSGANVLTF
cdr3_nt: TGCAGCGTTGGAGGGGCCGGCTCTGGGGCCAACGTCCTGACTTTC

v_call: TRBV4-2
clone_size: few
j_call: TRBJ1-5
d_call: -
cdr3_aa: CASSQSGTSTGSNQPQHF
cdr3_nt: TGTGCCAGCAGCCAATCGGGGACTTCGACTGGGAGCAATCAGCCCCAGCATTTT

v_call: TRBV7-2
clone_size: -
j_call: TRBJ2-1
d_call: -
cdr3_aa: CASSLRVPNNEQFF
cdr3_nt: TGTGCCAGCAGCCTGCGTGTCCCTAACAATGAGCAGTTCTTC

v_call: TRBV6-5
clone_size: -
j_call: TRBJ2-5
d_call: -
cdr3_aa: CASSYAPQGQETQYF
cdr3_nt: TGTGCCAGCAGTTACGCGCCCCAAGGCCAGGAGACCCAGTACTTC

v_call: TRBV4-2
clone_size: few
j_call: TRBJ2-5
d_call: -
cdr3_aa: CASSQGGIQETQYF
cdr3_nt: TGTGCCAGCAGCCAAGGCGGAATCCAAGAGACCCAGTACTTC

v_call: TRBV30
clone_size: -
j_call: TRBJ2-6
d_call: TRBD2
cdr3_aa: CAWKGPRTSGRRPGANVLTF
cdr3_nt: TGTGCCTGGAAAGGCCCGCGGACTAGCGGGAGGCGCCCTGGGGCCAACGTCCTGACTTTC

v_call: TRBV2
clone_size: -
j_call: TRBJ2-3
d_call: -
cdr3_aa: CASRERDLNTDTQYF
cdr3_nt: TGTGCCAGCAGAGAGAGGGACTTGAATACAGATACGCAGTATTTT

v_call: TRBV10-3
clone_size: -
j_call: TRBJ1-1
d_call: TRBD1
cdr3_aa: CAISFGQGGTEAFF
cdr3_nt: TGTGCCATCAGTTTCGGACAGGGAGGGACTGAAGCTTTCTTT

v_call: TRBV6-6
clone_size: -
j_call: TRBJ2-3
d_call: TRBD1
cdr3_aa: CASSYFDRETQYF
cdr3_nt: TGTGCCAGCAGTTACTTCGACAGGGAGACGCAGTATTTT

v_call: TRBV5-6
clone_size: -
j_call: TRBJ2-5
d_call: -
cdr3_aa: CASSVTETQYF
cdr3_nt: TGTGCCAGCAGCGTAACAGAGACCCAGTACTTC

v_call: TRBV20-1
clone_size: -
j_call: TRBJ2-5
d_call: -
cdr3_aa: CSASQETQYF
cdr3_nt: TGCAGTGCTTCGCAAGAGACCCAGTACTTC

v_call: TRBV5-1
clone_size: -
j_call: TRBJ2-7
d_call: -
cdr3_aa: CASSIGSRFAYEQYF
cdr3_nt: TGCGCCAGCAGTATTGGAAGCAGGTTTGCCTACGAGCAGTACTTC

v_call: TRBV11-2
clone_size: -
j_call: TRBJ2-7
d_call: -
cdr3_aa: CASSTGTLSYEQYF
cdr3_nt: TGTGCCAGCAGCACAGGGACCTTGAGCTACGAGCAGTACTTC

v_call: TRBV6-6
clone_size: few
j_call: TRBJ1-2
d_call: TRBD1
cdr3_aa: CASSYSGTGDYGYTF
cdr3_nt: TGTGCCAGCAGTTACTCGGGGACAGGCGACTATGGCTACACCTTC

v_call: TRBV7-2
clone_size: few
j_call: TRBJ1-5
d_call: -
cdr3_aa: CASSSSPNQPQHF
cdr3_nt: TGTGCCAGCAGCAGCAGTCCAAATCAGCCCCAGCATTTT

v_call: TRBV5-1
clone_size: -
j_call: TRBJ2-3
d_call: TRBD2
cdr3_aa: CASSLAGGLAGAGVLDTQYF
cdr3_nt: TGCGCCAGCAGCTTGGCCGGGGGACTAGCGGGAGCCGGTGTTTTGGATACGCAGTATTTT

v_call: TRBV12-5
clone_size: -
j_call: TRBJ2-2
d_call: -
cdr3_aa: CASGLGTQLTGELFF
cdr3_nt: TGTGCTAGTGGTTTAGGTACACAGCTCACCGGGGAGCTGTTTTTT

v_call: TRBV30
clone_size: -
j_call: TRBJ2-2
d_call: TRBD1
cdr3_aa: CAWTPPDRATGELFF
cdr3_nt: TGTGCCTGGACCCCTCCGGACAGGGCCACCGGGGAGCTGTTTTTT

v_call: TRBV30
clone_size: -
j_call: TRBJ1-2
d_call: -
cdr3_aa: CAWSVGGGYTF
cdr3_nt: TGTGCCTGGAGTGTTGGGGGTGGCTACACCTTC

v_call: TRBV7-2
clone_size: -
j_call: TRBJ2-7
d_call: -
cdr3_aa: CASSSRRTYEQYF
cdr3_nt: TGTGCCAGCAGCTCCCGTCGGACCTACGAGCAGTACTTC

v_call: TRBV25-1
clone_size: -
j_call: TRBJ2-3
d_call: -
cdr3_aa: CASSVQLGPRSTDTQYF
cdr3_nt: TGTGCCAGCAGTGTACAATTGGGACCTCGGTCCACAGATACGCAGTATTTT

v_call: TRBV30
clone_size: few
j_call: TRBJ2-6
d_call: -
cdr3_aa: CAWSVHFSGANVLTF
cdr3_nt: TGTGCCTGGAGTGTGCATTTCTCTGGGGCCAACGTCCTGACTTTC

v_call: TRBV5-1
clone_size: few
j_call: TRBJ1-6
d_call: -
cdr3_aa: CASSLGSSYNSPLHF
cdr3_nt: TGCGCCAGCAGCTTGGGGAGCTCCTATAATTCACCCCTCCACTTT

v_call: TRBV6-6
clone_size: few
j_call: TRBJ1-5
d_call: TRBD1
cdr3_aa: CASRRGTAYSNQPQHF
cdr3_nt: TGTGCCAGCAGGCGCGGGACAGCATATAGCAATCAGCCCCAGCATTTT

v_call: TRBV5-4
clone_size: -
j_call: TRBJ1-2
d_call: -
cdr3_aa: CASSPGGANYGYTF
cdr3_nt: TGTGCCAGCAGCCCTGGAGGGGCTAACTATGGCTACACCTTC

v_call: TRBV4-2
clone_size: -
j_call: TRBJ2-2
d_call: TRBD1
cdr3_aa: CASSRLVDRDGELFF
cdr3_nt: TGTGCCAGCAGCCGACTCGTAGACAGGGACGGGGAGCTGTTTTTT

v_call: TRBV30
clone_size: few
j_call: TRBJ2-3
d_call: -
cdr3_aa: CAWMAGTTDTQYF
cdr3_nt: TGTGCCTGGATGGCGGGTACCACAGATACGCAGTATTTT

v_call: TRBV7-2
clone_size: few
j_call: TRBJ1-2
d_call: -
cdr3_aa: CASSFGHGVYGYTF
cdr3_nt: TGTGCCAGCAGCTTTGGACACGGCGTGTATGGCTACACCTTC

v_call: TRBV9
clone_size: few
j_call: TRBJ1-1
d_call: -
cdr3_aa: CASSALSSAEAFF
cdr3_nt: TGTGCCAGCAGCGCCCTCAGTTCTGCAGAAGCTTTCTTT

v_call: TRBV5-1
clone_size: -
j_call: TRBJ1-1
d_call: -
cdr3_aa: CASSPGTNTEAFF
cdr3_nt: TGCGCCAGCAGCCCCGGGACGAACACTGAAGCTTTCTTT

v_call: TRBV6-1
clone_size: few
j_call: TRBJ2-6
d_call: -
cdr3_aa: CASKSRAGANVLTF
cdr3_nt: TGTGCCAGCAAATCCAGGGCCGGGGCCAACGTCCTGACTTTC

v_call: TRBV7-9
clone_size: few
j_call: TRBJ2-1
d_call: TRBD2
cdr3_aa: CASSTRAGVVDNEQFF
cdr3_nt: TGTGCCAGCAGCACCCGAGCGGGAGTAGTAGACAATGAGCAGTTCTTC

v_call: TRBV7-9
clone_size: -
j_call: TRBJ2-5
d_call: -
cdr3_aa: CASSFSTSETQYF
cdr3_nt: TGTGCCAGCAGCTTCTCTACGTCGGAGACCCAGTACTTC

v_call: TRBV7-3
clone_size: -
j_call: TRBJ2-3
d_call: TRBD2
cdr3_aa: CASSFGRGTDTQYF
cdr3_nt: TGTGCCAGCAGCTTCGGGAGGGGCACAGATACGCAGTATTTT

v_call: TRBV7-2
clone_size: -
j_call: TRBJ1-2
d_call: -
cdr3_aa: CASSKQMNYGYTF
cdr3_nt: TGTGCCAGCAGCAAACAGATGAACTATGGCTACACCTTC

v_call: TRBV28
clone_size: few
j_call: TRBJ2-1
d_call: TRBD2
cdr3_aa: CASSFLGLAGVYNEQFF
cdr3_nt: TGTGCCAGCAGTTTTCTCGGACTAGCGGGGGTATACAATGAGCAGTTCTTC

v_call: TRBV30
clone_size: -
j_call: TRBJ1-4
d_call: TRBD1
cdr3_aa: CAWQPGQGSEKLFF
cdr3_nt: TGTGCCTGGCAGCCGGGACAGGGTAGTGAAAAACTGTTTTTT

v_call: TRBV5-1
clone_size: -
j_call: TRBJ2-7
d_call: -
cdr3_aa: CASSTRDSSYEQYF
cdr3_nt: TGCGCCAGCAGCACCAGGGATAGCTCCTACGAGCAGTACTTC

v_call: TRBV10-1
clone_size: -
j_call: TRBJ2-1
d_call: TRBD2
cdr3_aa: CASSPGLAGGASYNEQFF
cdr3_nt: TGCGCCAGCAGTCCGGGACTAGCGGGCGGGGCCTCCTACAATGAGCAGTTCTTC

v_call: TRBV5-4
clone_size: few
j_call: TRBJ1-2
d_call: TRBD1
cdr3_aa: CASRTDRGASYGYTF
cdr3_nt: TGTGCCAGCAGAACCGACAGGGGTGCCTCCTATGGCTACACCTTC

v_call: TRBV6-5
clone_size: -
j_call: TRBJ1-4
d_call: TRBD1
cdr3_aa: CASRTGGTGALELFF
cdr3_nt: TGTGCCAGCAGAACGGGAGGGACAGGGGCTTTAGAACTGTTTTTT

v_call: TRBV30
clone_size: -
j_call: TRBJ2-2
d_call: -
cdr3_aa: CAWSPKEGAGPTNTGELFF
cdr3_nt: TGTGCCTGGAGTCCTAAGGAGGGTGCAGGGCCGACGAACACCGGGGAGCTGTTTTTT

v_call: TRBV9
clone_size: -
j_call: TRBJ2-6
d_call: TRBD1
cdr3_aa: CASSASRQGELSGANVLTF
cdr3_nt: TGTGCCAGCAGCGCGAGCCGACAGGGCGAACTATCTGGGGCCAACGTCCTGACTTTC

v_call: TRBV18
clone_size: -
j_call: TRBJ1-1
d_call: TRBD1
cdr3_aa: CASSPRTGQNTEAFF
cdr3_nt: TGTGCCAGCTCACCCCGGACAGGGCAGAACACTGAAGCTTTCTTT

v_call: TRBV7-3
clone_size: -
j_call: TRBJ2-5
d_call: -
cdr3_aa: CASSSHEAQETQYF
cdr3_nt: TGTGCCAGCAGCTCCCATGAGGCGCAAGAGACCCAGTACTTC

v_call: TRBV28
clone_size: few
j_call: TRBJ1-2
d_call: -
cdr3_aa: CASSMGGYGYTF
cdr3_nt: TGTGCCAGCAGTATGGGGGGCTATGGCTACACCTTC

v_call: TRBV6-1
clone_size: -
j_call: TRBJ2-3
d_call: -
cdr3_aa: CASSESGSTDTQYF
cdr3_nt: TGTGCCAGCAGTGAAAGCGGGAGCACAGATACGCAGTATTTT

v_call: TRBV4-3
clone_size: -
j_call: TRBJ2-5
d_call: -
cdr3_aa: CASSQDRPRGPLYQETQYF
cdr3_nt: TGCGCCAGCAGCCAAGATCGCCCGCGGGGGCCATTATACCAAGAGACCCAGTACTTC

v_call: TRBV19
clone_size: few
j_call: TRBJ2-5
d_call: -
cdr3_aa: CASSIGTTKTQYF
cdr3_nt: TGTGCCAGTAGTATCGGGACAACGAAGACCCAGTACTTC